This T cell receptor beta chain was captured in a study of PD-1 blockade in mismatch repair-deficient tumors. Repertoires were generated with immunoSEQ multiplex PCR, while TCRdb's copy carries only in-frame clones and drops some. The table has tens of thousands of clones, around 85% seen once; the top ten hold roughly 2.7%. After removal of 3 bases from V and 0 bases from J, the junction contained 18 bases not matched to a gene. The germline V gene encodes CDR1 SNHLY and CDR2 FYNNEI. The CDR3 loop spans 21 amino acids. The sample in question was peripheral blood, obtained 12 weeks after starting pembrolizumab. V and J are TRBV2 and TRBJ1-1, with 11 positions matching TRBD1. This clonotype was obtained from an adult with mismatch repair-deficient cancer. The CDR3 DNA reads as TGTGCCAGCAGTGAGGGCCTACTCTATATTCGGACAGGGGGCATGAACACTGAAGCTTTCTTT. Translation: CASSEGLLYIRTGGMNTEAFF.